The sample holds one count of the clone carrying this T cell receptor (beta chain). Antigen: not known. The PCR contained 60 Vbeta and 13 Jbeta primers. The protocol was immunoSEQ multiplex PCR, while the TCRdb copy is restricted to in-frame clones and leaves out a portion. The table includes approximately 240,000 clones, about 80% detected once. The CDR3 runs to 13 residues. Germline CDR1 and CDR2: MNHNY and SVGAGI (reference sequence). The junction had 7 bases not matched to a gene; V was cut back by 7 bases and J by 8 bases. These data belong to a study of cytomegalovirus exposure and HLA in healthy donors. Study findings and constraints: The study put 160 or so TCR beta chains on its list as cytomegalovirus-associated. Reportedly, fewer N-insertions than the roughly 690-donor mean appeared in an Asian-associated ancestry cluster in a later analysis.

V is TRBV6-6 and J is TRBJ2-2; 7 nucleotides line up with TRBD2. Sequencing was performed on PBMCs. The origin of this receptor is a woman aged 40 to 50 in good health and CMV-seronegative. CDR3: CASNLFSGGELFF. The CDR3 nucleotides read TGTGCCAGCAACCTATTTAGCGGGGGGGAGCTGTTTTTT.